Below are 21 T cell receptor beta chains sequenced from a single sample in a study of neurological immune-mediated disorders. One entry per CDR3 protein results from TCRdb running MiXCR on the 5' RACE reads. The repertoire holds more than 70,000 distinct CDR3 sequences, 10% to 13% seen once, with approximately 9.5% in the top ten. Time point reported: longitudinal time-point 1 (baseline). Sequenced sample: PBMCs. Receptor source: a man aged 25 to 40 in good health.

In its sample, this clonotype was seen many times. The rearrangement joins TRBV20-1 to TRBJ2-6; D gene unclear. The ends were cut back, 0 bases at V and 0 bases at J, with 12 bases in the middle. Germline values: CDR1 DFQATT, CDR2 SNEGSKA (reference sequence). The CDR3 totals 17 residues. CDR3 in DNA: TGCAGTGCTAGAGATAGAAGCCCTAGCTCTGGGGCCAACGTCCTGACTTTC. This gives the protein CSARDRSPSSGANVLTF.

This clonotype occurred many times. This chain joins TRBV7-8 and TRBJ2-7; D may be TRBD1 (5 bases). Germline CDR1 and CDR2: SGHVS and FQNEAQ. V was trimmed by 2 bases and J by 5 bases, leaving 10 bases between them. This CDR3 contains 13 residues. The CDR3 region has the DNA TGTGCCAGCAGCTTACAGGGATTCCACGAGCAGTACTTC. This gives the protein CASSLQGFHEQYF.

The table lists this clonotype with many counts. The chain has TRBV5-1 and TRBJ1-2; no clear D gene. This CDR3 contains 16 residues. Germline V CDR1 and CDR2: SGHRS, YFSETQ. The V and J ends lost 0 bases and 4 bases respectively, with 16 bases between them. CDR3 coding DNA: TGCGCCAGCAGCTTGGATGGCAGGCAACCACCCTATGGCTACACCTTC. It encodes CASSLDGRQPPYGYTF.

The chain uses TRBV7-2 and TRBJ1-6, with D perhaps TRBD1 (6 bases). Germline-derived CDR1 and CDR2 are SGHTA and FQGNSA. Deletions cut 10 bases from V and 8 bases from J, with 18 bases between. The CDR3 contains 14 residues. CDR3: CAIQPLTGYSPLHF. CDR3 DNA sequence: TGTGCCATTCAACCTCTCACAGGGTATTCACCCCTCCACTTT.

The sample holds one count of this clonotype. The rearrangement uses TRBV27 and TRBJ2-2; 15 nucleotides match TRBD2. J lost 1 base, V lost 6 bases, and 12 bases had no gene match. The CDR3 contains 20 residues. CDR1 MNHEY and CDR2 SMNVEV come from the germline V gene (reference sequence). This CDR3 reads CASSKVGLAGGPGNTGELFF. The CDR3 coding sequence is TGTGCCAGCAGCAAAGTAGGACTAGCGGGAGGGCCGGGGAACACCGGGGAGCTGTTTTTT.

This clonotype was seen ten or more times. The chain is built from TRBV10-3 and TRBJ2-3; D is possibly TRBD2 (6 bases). The CDR3 has 12 residues. Germline CDR1 reads ENHRY; CDR2 reads SYGVKD. The V end lost 4 bases, the J end lost 6 bases, and 8 bases lay between the germline ends. This CDR3 is CAISASADTQYF. The CDR3 DNA sequence: TGTGCCATCAGTGCTAGCGCCGATACGCAGTATTTT.

Many counts were recorded for this clonotype. This chain connects TRBV10-1 to TRBJ2-1; weak D call: TRBD2 (6 bases). The CDR3 has 13 amino acids. The germline V and J ends were trimmed by 4 bases and 10 bases, with 14 bases remaining between them. CDR1 is WNHNN, CDR2 SYGVQD, per germline (reference sequence). CDR3 loop: CASSVGAGNEQFF. The CDR3 coding sequence is TGCGCCAGCAGTGTAGGGGCGGGAAACGAGCAGTTCTTC.

At least ten counts were recorded for this clonotype. The chain joins TRBV3-1 to TRBJ2-1, with D unclear. This CDR3 spans 14 amino acids. The V end was cut by 4 bases, the J end by 8 bases, with 15 bases between. Germline V gene data show CDR1 as LGHDT and CDR2 as YNNKEL (reference sequence). In DNA, the CDR3 is TGTGCCAGCAGCCGCCACACAAAGTTCTATGAGCAGTTCTTC. Residues: CASSRHTKFYEQFF.

This clonotype showed up many times. V and J are TRBV20-1 and TRBJ2-3, with TRBD2 matching 9 bases. The germline V gene encodes CDR1 DFQATT and CDR2 SNEGSKA (reference sequence). The CDR3 runs 15 residues. J was trimmed by 0 bases and V by 0 bases; bases with no gene match: 1. DNA for the CDR3: TGCAGTGCTAGAGATCTAGCGGGAAGCACAGATACGCAGTATTTT. Translation gives CSARDLAGSTDTQYF.

In this sample, this clonotype turned up many times. V usage is TRBV20-1 and J usage is TRBJ2-1; 10 nucleotides agree with TRBD2. The germline V gene encodes CDR1 DFQATT and CDR2 SNEGSKA (reference sequence). This CDR3 region has 18 residues. With V trimmed by 8 bases and J by 0 bases, 16 bases remained unmatched. The CDR3 sequence: CSHKRIAGGPYSYNEQFF. CDR3 sequence (DNA): TGCAGTCATAAACGGATAGCGGGAGGCCCGTACTCCTACAATGAGCAGTTCTTC.

The chain joins TRBV6-2 or TRBV6-3 to TRBJ2-2, with TRBD1 matching 7 bases. CDR1 and CDR2 from the germline V gene are MNHEY and SVGEGT. This CDR3 is built from 15 residues. With V trimmed by 5 bases and J by 5 bases, 8 bases remained unmatched. The CDR3 loop is CASSTGDSWTGELFF. The DNA of the CDR3 is TGTGCCAGCAGTACTGGGGACAGCTGGACCGGGGAGCTGTTTTTT.

This clonotype was counted ten times or more. The chain joins TRBV29-1 to TRBJ2-3, with D possibly called TRBD1 or TRBD2 (5 bases each). Per germline, CDR1 SQVTM and CDR2 ANQGSEA. V lost 0 bases and J 0 bases, leaving 16 bases between the germline ends. CDR3 size: 17 residues. This chain's CDR3 is CSVEEGVRAPSTDTQYF. The CDR3, as DNA: TGCAGCGTTGAAGAGGGGGTCAGAGCACCTAGCACAGATACGCAGTATTTT.

This clonotype was counted ten times or more. The CDR3 bases are TGTGCCAGCAGCCGGGACAGGGTTAGGAATGAGCAGTTCTTC. This gives the protein CASSRDRVRNEQFF. This rearrangement joins TRBV5-5 to TRBJ2-1; 9 nucleotides line up with TRBD1. Unmatched junction bases numbered 6, after V lost 4 bases and J lost 7 bases. In germline, CDR1 is SGHKS, CDR2 YYEKEE (reference sequence). This CDR3 spans 14 amino acids.

This clonotype has ten or more counts. J is TRBJ2-7 and V is TRBV7-9, with TRBD1 as a possible D gene (6 bases). V lost 5 bases, J lost 5 bases, and 19 bases lay in between. Germline loops: CDR1 SEHNR, CDR2 FQNEAQ (reference sequence). The CDR3 runs 15 residues. This CDR3 reads CASSRSPGGPDEQYF. CDR3 in DNA: TGTGCCAGCAGCCGATCGCCTGGGGGCCCCGACGAGCAGTACTTC.

This clonotype was recorded many times. This sequence joins TRBV7-2 and TRBJ2-3, with D perhaps TRBD1 or TRBD2 (5 bases each). CDR1 and CDR2 (germline): SGHTA, FQGNSA. The CDR3 consists of 13 residues. V was trimmed by 6 bases and J by 1 base, leaving 8 bases between them. The CDR3 DNA follows: TGTGCCAGCAGGAGAGGGGGCACAGATACGCAGTATTTT. It translates to CASRRGGTDTQYF.

DNA for the CDR3: TGCGCCAGCAGTGACGTCCCGGGACAGGGAGATTGGCTGTTTTTT. The encoded protein is CASSDVPGQGDWLFF. The chain is built from TRBV10-2 and TRBJ1-4; 9 bases map to TRBD1. Germline V gene sequence: CDR1 WSHSY, CDR2 SAAADI. The ends lost 3 bases at V and 14 bases at J; junction bases unmatched: 13. This CDR3 spans 15 amino acids.

In this sample, this clonotype turned up a few times. This rearrangement joins TRBV2 to TRBJ1-1; D may be TRBD1 (5 bases). The CDR3 runs to 15 residues. V dropped 5 bases and J dropped 4 bases, with 17 bases sitting between them. CDR1 is SNHLY, CDR2 FYNNEI, per germline. CDR3 in DNA: TGTGCCAGCAGTTTCGATCTCGACAGACTCACTGAAGCTTTCTTT. Protein sequence: CASSFDLDRLTEAFF.

This clonotype was found many times. The CDR3 here is CASSLAVAAYNEQFF. CDR3 bases: TGCGCCAGCAGCTTGGCGGTGGCCGCCTACAATGAGCAGTTCTTC. The gene calls are TRBV5-1 and TRBJ2-1; D not certain. Germline V gene data show CDR1 as SGHRS and CDR2 as YFSETQ. This CDR3 has 15 amino acids. V shed 0 bases and J shed 2 bases, with 9 bases lying between them.

This clonotype has at least ten counts. The chain recombines TRBV4-1 with TRBJ2-5, with 8 nucleotides matching TRBD2. Germline CDR1 reads MGHRA; CDR2 reads YSYEKL. The V gene end was trimmed by 0 bases and the J gene end by 5 bases; junction bases not matched to a gene: 5. There are 15 residues in the CDR3. This chain's CDR3 is CASSQDVGREETQYF. DNA for the CDR3: TGCGCCAGCAGCCAAGATGTCGGGAGGGAGGAGACCCAGTACTTC.

This clonotype was recorded many times. The rearrangement joins TRBV10-2 to TRBJ2-7; no clear D. The germline V and J ends were trimmed by 6 bases and 0 bases, with 9 bases remaining between them. CDR3 length: 13 residues. CDR1 and CDR2 (germline): WSHSY, SAAADI. The CDR3 DNA is TGCGCCAGCAGCGGACCAGGCTCCTACGAGCAGTACTTC. Translating it yields CASSGPGSYEQYF.

This clonotype has at least ten counts. This chain joins TRBV5-1 and TRBJ2-3; TRBD1 aligns across 8 bases. Germline CDR1 is SGHRS and CDR2 is YFSETQ. With V trimmed by 0 bases and J by 6 bases, 18 bases remained unmatched. The CDR3 length is 19 residues. The CDR3, as DNA: TGCGCCAGCAGCTTGGGGGGACCTCACGCAGGGGGCTTATCTGATACGCAGTATTTT. Amino acids: CASSLGGPHAGGLSDTQYF.